The 5 T cell receptor beta chains listed next were all sequenced from one sample in a study of post-analysis software for immune sequencing data. General study findings and limits: Controls had lower frequencies than patients of four or five TRBV segments, which included TRBV5-6, TRBV5-1 and TRBV20-1.

What these receptors recognize is not known. Unique molecular identifiers were carried by the TCR beta cDNA libraries. One entry per CDR3 protein, called by TCRdb with MiXCR from the PCR reads. There are a few hundred thousand distinct CDR3 sequences in the sample; around 34% occur only once, and about 5.6% lies in the top ten. The sequencing input was blood. These receptor sequences come from a girl aged 2-17 years with multiple sclerosis.

V and J are TRBV3-1 and TRBJ1-4; D gene uncertain. Germline V gives CDR1 LGHDT, CDR2 YNNKEL (reference sequence). V lost 4 bases to trimming and J lost 6 bases, with 15 bases between them. CDR3 length equals 15 residues. CDR3 region: CASSRSLGMDEKLFF. CDR3 DNA sequence: TGTGCCAGCAGCCGAAGCCTGGGGATGGATGAAAAACTGTTTTTT. The entire variable domain, with the rest obtained from reference TRBV3-1 and TRBJ1-4, is as follows: DTAVSQTPKYLVTQMGNDKSIKCEQNLGHDTMYWYKQDSKKFLKIMFSYNNKELIINETVPNRFSPKSPDKAHLNLHINSLELGDSAVYFCASSRSLGMDEKLFFGSGTQLSVL.

There are a few counts of this clonotype. V and J are TRBV20-1 and TRBJ2-3; TRBD1 is a possible D gene (6 bases). Trimming removed 5 bases at V and 9 bases at J, with 15 bases between. The CDR3 contains 12 residues. Per germline, CDR1 DFQATT and CDR2 SNEGSKA (reference sequence). The CDR3 sequence: CSALLFTGTQYF. The DNA of the CDR3 is TGCAGTGCTCTCCTCTTTACAGGGACGCAGTATTTT.

The chain uses TRBV6-2 or TRBV6-3 and TRBJ2-4; TRBD1 agrees at 10 bases. The DNA end favors TRBJ2-7, so the J call may be wrong. In germline, CDR1 is MNHEY, CDR2 SVGEGT. The CDR3 length is 13 residues. The CDR3 region is CASRTGGPYEQYF. The DNA of the CDR3 is TGTGCCAGCCGGACAGGGGGACCCTACGAGCAGTACTTC.

This chain links TRBV4-1 with TRBJ1-5; 7 positions match TRBD1. This CDR3 contains 17 residues. The germline gives CDR1 MGHRA, CDR2 YSYEKL. Trimming removed 0 bases from V and 4 bases from J; junction bases left unmatched: 9. CDR3 coding DNA: TGCGCCAGCAGCCAAGATCGGTCAGGGGGATGGAATCAGCCCCAGCATTTT. The encoded protein is CASSQDRSGGWNQPQHF.

This chain joins TRBV7-8 and TRBJ1-2; 10 nucleotides match TRBD1. CDR1 and CDR2 (germline): SGHVS, FQNEAQ. V shed 6 bases, J shed 8 bases, and the junction held 6 bases outside the gene matches. The CDR3 spans 13 residues. The CDR3 sequence: CASSPGTGEGYTF. The DNA of the CDR3 is TGTGCCAGCAGTCCCGGGACAGGGGAAGGCTACACCTTC.